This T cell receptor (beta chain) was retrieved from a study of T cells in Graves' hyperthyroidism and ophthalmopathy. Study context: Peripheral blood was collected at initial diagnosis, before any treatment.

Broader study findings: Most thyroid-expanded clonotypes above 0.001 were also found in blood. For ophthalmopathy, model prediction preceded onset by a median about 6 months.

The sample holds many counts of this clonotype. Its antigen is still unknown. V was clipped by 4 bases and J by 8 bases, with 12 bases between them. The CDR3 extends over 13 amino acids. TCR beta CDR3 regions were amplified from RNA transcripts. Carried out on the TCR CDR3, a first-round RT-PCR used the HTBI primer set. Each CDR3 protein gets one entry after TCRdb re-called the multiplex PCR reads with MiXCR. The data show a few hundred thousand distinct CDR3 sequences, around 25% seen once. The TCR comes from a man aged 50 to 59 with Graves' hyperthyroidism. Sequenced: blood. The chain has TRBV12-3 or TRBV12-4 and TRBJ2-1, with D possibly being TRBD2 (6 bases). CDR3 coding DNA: TGTGCCAGCAGTTGGGGACTTTTCGATGAGCAGTTCTTC. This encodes CASSWGLFDEQFF.